The clone carrying this TCR beta chain was recorded only once. The sample originates from a study of OX40 agonist ivuxolimab in advanced cancers. Profiled with immunoSEQ multiplex PCR; TCRdb holds only in-frame clones, not every one. The sample includes 70,000 to 85,000 clones, 85% to 95% of them seen just once. The CDR3 contains 15 residues. The V and J ends lost 5 bases and 7 bases, in that order; junction bases with no gene match: 5. Germline values: CDR1 MNHEY, CDR2 SVGAGI. The chain employs TRBV6-5 and TRBJ2-1; 13 nucleotides align to TRBD2. The receptor was isolated from an adult with an advanced solid tumor such as melanoma, head and neck, liver or kidney cancer. The source was CD4+ or CD8+ T cells sorted from blood, collected in a trial of the OX40 agonist ivuxolimab. CDR3 region: CASSRQTSGRNEQFF. The CDR3 DNA is TGTGCCAGCAGTCGACAGACTAGCGGGAGGAATGAGCAGTTCTTC.